This section outlines one TCR beta chain sequence together with its context. The data belong to a study of CD8+CD57+ T cells in acquired aplastic anemia. The V gene's germline CDR1 is DFQATT and CDR2 SNEGSKA (reference sequence). CDR3 length: 13 amino acids. Trimming stripped 3 bases from V and 2 bases from J, with 11 bases between. For sequencing, patients were chosen who had shown expansion of CD8+CD57+ cells by flow cytometry. Patients uniformly had severe acquired aplastic anemia. Receipt of therapy had not occurred in any patient by the time of blood sampling. Template material for TCR beta VDJ and CDR3 profiling consisted of genomic DNA. TCRdb analysed the reads with MiXCR anew, one entry per CDR3 protein. The sample holds 200,000 to 300,000 distinct CDR3 sequences, roughly half seen once.

Sequenced input: sorted CD4+, CD8+, or CD8+CD57+ T cells (not recorded which) from PBMCs. The TCR was taken from a human donor with aplastic anemia. The rearrangement uses TRBV20-1 and TRBJ2-7; D remains ambiguous. The CDR3 sequence is CSASLDGPYEQYF. As DNA, the CDR3 is TGCAGTGCTAGCCTGGACGGCCCCTACGAGCAGTACTTC.